This TCR beta chain came from a study of blood T cells in healthy people across ages. General study findings and limits: When one million T cells were used, diversity estimates were thought to be underestimates. While age rose, TCR beta diversity per million T cells dropped in a roughly linear way. Naive T cell percentage showed a strong correlation with the diversity of TCR beta.

Details on this clonotype: Its specificity is unknown. The junction departs from the called germline gene at one end, perhaps through a read error.

Germline CDR1 reads MNHEY; CDR2 reads SVGAGI. CDR3 length equals 13 residues. A J-beta primer mix and a sample-barcoded 5' primer were used in a second PCR of about 7 to 11 cycles. MiXCR was run by TCRdb on the 5' RACE reads, yielding one entry per CDR3 protein. The sample has around 400,000 distinct CDR3 sequences; roughly half are singletons. Aged roughly 6 to 95, donors were systemically healthy Caucasians from Russia. This receptor was identified in a man aged 55 to 70 in good health. The sample comprised blood. The chain recombines TRBV6-5 with TRBJ2-5, with D uncertain. The CDR3 DNA sequence: TGTGCCAGCAGTGACTCGCGGAAAGAGACCCAGTACTTC. This translates into CASSDSRKETQYF.